This T cell receptor beta chain was observed in a study of cytomegalovirus exposure and HLA in healthy donors. The overall study: Around 80 million unique TCR sequences came from HLA-typed donors in an early release.

This clone was found once. What it binds is not known. Study observations and caveats: For most TCR sequences rarity was the rule, although some public TCRs occurred in many donors.

PCR primers comprised 60 Vbeta and 13 Jbeta primers. The repertoire was sequenced with immunoSEQ multiplex PCR; TCRdb's copy has only in-frame clones and lacks some. The sample includes some 130,000 clones, 60% to 80% of them seen just once. The TCR comes from a man aged 30-40 years in good health and CMV-seronegative. Source material: PBMCs.

The CDR3 sequence is CASSEDSPTDTQYF. The CDR3 coding sequence is TGTGCCAGTAGTGAGGACAGCCCCACAGATACGCAGTATTTT. The V and J genes are TRBV19 and TRBJ2-3, with D possibly matching TRBD1 (6 bases). Trimming stripped 5 bases from V and 2 bases from J, with 11 bases between. The CDR3 totals 14 residues. Germline loops: CDR1 LNHDA, CDR2 SQIVND (reference sequence).